This TCR beta chain was documented in a study of blood T cell repertoires in COVID-19. Study as a whole: Samples taken during acute and convalescent COVID-19 were collected in the United States, Italy and Spain. Sample material is recorded as cDNA or gDNA derived from T cells, B-cell-depleted T cells, or PBMCs.

In the study's own analysis: Amplification from reference gene primers served as the basis for estimated nucleated cell counts. Only in-frame clones appear in the TCRdb table, and some are missing; sequencing was by immunoSEQ multiplex PCR. That table gives V, J and clone size, and the DNA gave D and trimming. Of 200,000 to 300,000 clones listed, 80% to 90% are singletons. The sequence derives from a man aged 50 to 59 with acute or convalescent COVID-19. The sample was peripheral blood.

CDR3 sequence (DNA): TGCGCCAGCAGCTTGGGGGGAGTGAGCACAGATACGCAGTATTTT. It yields the protein CASSLGGVSTDTQYF. This chain links TRBV5-1 with TRBJ2-3; possibly TRBD2 for D (5 bases). This CDR3 comprises 15 residues. V dropped 0 bases and J dropped 0 bases, with 8 bases sitting between them. The V gene's germline CDR1 is SGHRS and CDR2 YFSETQ.